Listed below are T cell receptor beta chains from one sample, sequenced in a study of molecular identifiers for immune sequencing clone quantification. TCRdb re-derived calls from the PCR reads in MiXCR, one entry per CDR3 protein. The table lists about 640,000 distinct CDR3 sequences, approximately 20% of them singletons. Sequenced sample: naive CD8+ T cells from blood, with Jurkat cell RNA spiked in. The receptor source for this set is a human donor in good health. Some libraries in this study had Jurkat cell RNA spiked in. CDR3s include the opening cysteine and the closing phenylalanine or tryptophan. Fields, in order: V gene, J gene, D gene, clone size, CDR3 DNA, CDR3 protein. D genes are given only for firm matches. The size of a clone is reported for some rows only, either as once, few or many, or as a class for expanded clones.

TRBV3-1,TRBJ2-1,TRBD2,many,TGTGCCAGCAGCCATTACGGGACTAGCGGGAGTGATGAGCAGTTCTTC,CASSHYGTSGSDEQFF
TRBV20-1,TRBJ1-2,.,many,TGCAGTGCTAGTCCGCCCACAAGCTTTTCGGATAAGCCGCTGTCCTATGGCTACACCTTC,CSASPPTSFSDKPLSYGYTF
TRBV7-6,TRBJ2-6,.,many,TGTGCCAGCAGCTTAGATTCGGCGGACTCTGGGGCCAACGTCCTGACTTTC,CASSLDSADSGANVLTF
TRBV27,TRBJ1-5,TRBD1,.,TGTGCCAGCAGTTTAGGGGGACCCGGGACAGATAGCAATCAGCCCCAGCATTTT,CASSLGGPGTDSNQPQHF
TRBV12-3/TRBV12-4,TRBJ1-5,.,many,TGTGCCAGCAGTCCCCCGGACAATAGCAATCAGCCCCAGCATTTT,CASSPPDNSNQPQHF
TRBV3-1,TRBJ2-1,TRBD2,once,TGTGCCAGCAGCCTGACGGGGGGACTATACAATGAGCAGTTCTTC,CASSLTGGLYNEQFF
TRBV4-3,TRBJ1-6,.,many,TGCGCCAGCAGCCAAGTATCTGAATATAATTCACCCCTCCACTTT,CASSQVSEYNSPLHF
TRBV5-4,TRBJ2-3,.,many,TGTGCCAGCAGCTCGGGACTCCGCACAGATACGCAGTATTTT,CASSSGLRTDTQYF
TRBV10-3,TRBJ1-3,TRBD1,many,TGTGCCATCAGTGGGACAGGGGGCACTGGAAACACCATATATTTT,CAISGTGGTGNTIYF
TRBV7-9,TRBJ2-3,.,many,TGTGCCAGCAGCCCCGAGGGCCGGGATACGCAGTATTTT,CASSPEGRDTQYF
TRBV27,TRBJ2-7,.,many,TGTGCCAGCAGTTACGGATCCAGCTCCTACGAGCAGTACTTC,CASSYGSSSYEQYF
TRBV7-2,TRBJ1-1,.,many,TGTGCCAGCAGCTTTTTGGGGGGGCGGGGTGAAGCTTTCTTT,CASSFLGGRGEAFF
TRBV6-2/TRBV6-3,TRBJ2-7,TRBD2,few,TGTGCCAGCAATCTCGGGACTAGCTCCTACGAGCAGTACTTC,CASNLGTSSYEQYF
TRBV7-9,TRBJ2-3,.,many,TGTGCCAGCAGCGAGACTATGGGCACAGATACGCAGTATTTT,CASSETMGTDTQYF
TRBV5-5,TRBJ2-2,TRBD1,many,TGTGCCAGCAACAAACCGACAGGGGGTGCGAGCGGGGAGCTGTTTTTT,CASNKPTGGASGELFF
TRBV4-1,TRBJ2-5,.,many,TGCGCCAGCAGCGTGTTGGGCTCCCAAGAGACCCAGTACTTC,CASSVLGSQETQYF
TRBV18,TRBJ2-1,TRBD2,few,TGTGCCAGCTCACCAGTGGCGGGAGGGCATAATGAGCAGTTCTTC,CASSPVAGGHNEQFF
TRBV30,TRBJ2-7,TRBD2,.,TGTGCCTGGGGCGAACGCAGGCTAGCGGGCTTCTACGAGCAGTACTTC,CAWGERRLAGFYEQYF
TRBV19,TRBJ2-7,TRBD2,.,TGTGCCGGTAGTGCGACTAGCCCGTCCTACGAGCAGTACTTC,CAGSATSPSYEQYF
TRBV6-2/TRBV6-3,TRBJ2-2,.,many,TGTGCCAGCAGACGCGGACAGACCGGGGAGCTGTTTTTT,CASRRGQTGELFF
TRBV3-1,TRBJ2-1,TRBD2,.,TGTGCCAGCAGACGTGAGCGGGGCCACAATGAGCAGTTCTTC,CASRRERGHNEQFF
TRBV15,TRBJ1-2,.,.,TGTGCCACCAGCAGAGAAGCAGGCGGATATTCTGGCTACACCTTC,CATSREAGGYSGYTF
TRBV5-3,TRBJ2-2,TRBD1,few,TGTGCCAGCAGCTTGGGACAGGCGGGCACCGGGGAGCTGTTTTTT,CASSLGQAGTGELFF
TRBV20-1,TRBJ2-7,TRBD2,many,TGCAGTGCTATTAGTAGCGGGGCCTACGAGCAGTACTTC,CSAISSGAYEQYF
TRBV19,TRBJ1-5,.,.,TGTGCCAGTAGTCCAGCCGAGGTTAGCAATCAGCCCCAGCATTTT,CASSPAEVSNQPQHF
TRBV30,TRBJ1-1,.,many,TGTGCCTGGAGTGTACGTGTCTCAACTGAAGCTTTCTTT,CAWSVRVSTEAFF
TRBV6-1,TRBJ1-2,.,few,TGTGCCAGCGGCGTACAGGGCGTCTCCAACTATGGCTACACCTTC,CASGVQGVSNYGYTF
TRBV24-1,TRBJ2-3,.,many,TGTGCCACCAGTGATTCCGGGCATGCCTACACAGATACGCAGTATTTT,CATSDSGHAYTDTQYF
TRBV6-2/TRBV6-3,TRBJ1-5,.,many,TGTGCCAGCAGTTACTCGCCAGCTCGCCAGCCCCAGCATTTT,CASSYSPARQPQHF
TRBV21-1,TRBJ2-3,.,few,TGTGCCAGCAAGCAAAGGGGGCTAGGGACTAACTACAAGCCAACAGATACGCAGTATTTT,CASKQRGLGTNYKPTDTQYF
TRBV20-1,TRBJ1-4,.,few,TGCAGTGCTAGAGAAGACGCGACTAATGAAAAACTGTTTTTT,CSAREDATNEKLFF
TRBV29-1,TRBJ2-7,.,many,TGCAGCGTTGAAGCTATTGGGACCTACCCTAGGGAGCAGTACTTC,CSVEAIGTYPREQYF
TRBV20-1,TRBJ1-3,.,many,TGCAGTGCTAGAGCCGAGGACTCTGGAAACACCATATATTTT,CSARAEDSGNTIYF
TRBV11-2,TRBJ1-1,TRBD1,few,TGTGCCAGCAGCTTAAGGACAGGGCTACACACTGAAGCTTTCTTT,CASSLRTGLHTEAFF
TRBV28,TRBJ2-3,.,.,TGTGCCAGCAGCTCTCCCCCAGGGGATAGCACAGGTACGCAGTATTTT,CASSSPPGDSTGTQYF
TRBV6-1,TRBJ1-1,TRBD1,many,TGTGCCAGCAGGGGGACAGGGATGAACACTGAAGCTTTCTTT,CASRGTGMNTEAFF
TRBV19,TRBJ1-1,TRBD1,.,TGTGCCAGTAGTATCGGACAGGCGAACACTGAAGCTTTCTTT,CASSIGQANTEAFF
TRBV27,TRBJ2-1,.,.,TGTGCCAGCAGTTTATCTCCTGCCGGTGAGCAGTTCTTC,CASSLSPAGEQFF
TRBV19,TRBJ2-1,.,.,TGTGCCAGTAGTATATCACCCCCTTTGAGCTACAATGAGCAGTTCTTC,CASSISPPLSYNEQFF
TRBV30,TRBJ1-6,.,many,TGTGCCTGTACCTCGGTCGGGAATTCACCCCTCCACTTT,CACTSVGNSPLHF
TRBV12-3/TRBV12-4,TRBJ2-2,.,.,TGTGCCAGCAGTTTCCTGGGTAGAGGTACCGGGGAGCTGTTTTTT,CASSFLGRGTGELFF
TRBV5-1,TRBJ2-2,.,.,TGCGCCAGCAGTCTGGGAGTGGCCGGGGGGCTGTTTTTT,CASSLGVAGGLFF
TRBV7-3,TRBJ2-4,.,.,TGTGTCAGCAGCTTATTGGCGGGAGCCAAAAACATTCAGTACTTC,CVSSLLAGAKNIQYF
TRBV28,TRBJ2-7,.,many,TGTGCCAGCTCCCAGTTTACGTCTGCAGCAACCTACGAGCAGTACTTC,CASSQFTSAATYEQYF
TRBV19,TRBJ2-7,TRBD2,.,TGTGCCAGTAGTATATCGGCGGGAGGGCCCGAGCAGTACTTC,CASSISAGGPEQYF
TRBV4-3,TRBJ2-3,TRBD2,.,TGCGCCAGCAGCCAAGATTGGGGGACTAGCGGGGCCACAGATACGCAGTATTTT,CASSQDWGTSGATDTQYF